Listed here is a single TCR beta chain. As yet, its antigen is unknown. A read error may account for a junction end that differs from germline. A second PCR of 7 to 11 cycles used a sample-barcoded 5' primer and a J-beta primer mix. From the 5' RACE reads, TCRdb called clonotypes with MiXCR, one entry per CDR3 protein. Here the sample spans roughly 790,000 distinct CDR3 sequences, roughly 45% being singletons. This CDR3 is 12 amino acids long. Germline V gene data show CDR1 as ENHRY and CDR2 as SYGVKD. This entry comes from a study of blood T cells in healthy people across ages. The study, taken as a whole, reports: Unsorted PBMCs prevented conclusive naive versus antigen-experienced comparison.

This rearrangement joins TRBV10-3 to TRBJ2-3; no definite D call. Sequencing was performed on blood. This clonotype originated in a woman aged 60-75 years in good health. CDR3 in amino acids: CAIIELSDTQYF. The DNA for the CDR3 is TGTGCCATCATTGAGTTGTCAGATACGCAGTATTTT.